One T cell receptor (beta chain) is described in this entry. A multiplex PCR was run with 60 Vbeta primers and 13 Jbeta primers. Using immunoSEQ multiplex PCR, the repertoire was profiled, and TCRdb retains in-frame clones only, with some absent. Among some 110,000 clones listed, around a tenth were seen once. The data were taken from a study of cytomegalovirus exposure and HLA in healthy donors. This CDR3 spans 16 amino acids. V trimming: 4 bases; J trimming: 6 bases; junction bases outside the gene matches: 7. Per germline, CDR1 SGHNT and CDR2 YYREEE (reference sequence). Sequenced material: PBMCs. This sequence originates from a man aged 25 to 45 in good health and CMV-seronegative. The rearrangement joins TRBV5-4 to TRBJ2-2; 12 positions match TRBD1. The CDR3 nucleotides read TGTGCCAGCAGCCCGGGGGACAGGGGGCTTGCCGGGGAGCTGTTTTTT. Protein sequence: CASSPGDRGLAGELFF. Full variable domain (outside the CDR3, taken from reference TRBV5-4 and TRBJ2-2): ETGVTQSPTHLIKTRGQQVTLRCSSQSGHNTVSWYQQALGQGPQFIFQYYREEENGRGNFPPRFSGLQFPNYSSELNVNALELDDSALYLCASSPGDRGLAGELFFGEGSRLTVL.